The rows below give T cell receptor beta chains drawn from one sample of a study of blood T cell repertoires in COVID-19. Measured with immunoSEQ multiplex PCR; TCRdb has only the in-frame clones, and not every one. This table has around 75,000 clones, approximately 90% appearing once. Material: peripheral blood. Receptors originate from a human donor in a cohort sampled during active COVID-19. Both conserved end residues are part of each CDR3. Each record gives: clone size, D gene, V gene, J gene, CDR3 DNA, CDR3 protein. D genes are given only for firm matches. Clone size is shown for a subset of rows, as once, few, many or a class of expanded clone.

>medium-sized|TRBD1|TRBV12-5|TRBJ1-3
TGTGCTAGTGGTTTGGGCATGGACAGGGTAAACACCATATATTTT
CASGLGMDRVNTIYF
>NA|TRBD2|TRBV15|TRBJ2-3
TGTGCCACCAGACGGGGGGGTACAGATACGCAGTATTTT
CATRRGGTDTQYF
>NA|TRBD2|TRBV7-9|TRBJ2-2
TGTGCCAGCAGCTTAACCGGGAGGGCCCACACCGGGGAGCTGTTTTTT
CASSLTGRAHTGELFF
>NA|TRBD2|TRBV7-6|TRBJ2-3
TGTGCCAGCAGCTCCCTCGGGGGACTAGTCGTAGATACGCAGTATTTT
CASSSLGGLVVDTQYF
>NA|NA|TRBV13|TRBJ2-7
TGTGCCAGCAGCTTAGTATCATGGGGAGACGAGCAGTACTTC
CASSLVSWGDEQYF
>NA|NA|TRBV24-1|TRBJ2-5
TGTGCCACCAGCGGCCGGGGGGCTACCCTCCAAGAGACCCAGTACTTC
CATSGRGATLQETQYF
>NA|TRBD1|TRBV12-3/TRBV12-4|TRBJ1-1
TGTGCCAGCAGCACCGGGACAGGGGTTGAAGCTTTCTTT
CASSTGTGVEAFF
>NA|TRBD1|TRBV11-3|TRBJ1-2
TGTGCCAGCAGCACGGACAGGGGCTCTGGCTACACCTTC
CASSTDRGSGYTF
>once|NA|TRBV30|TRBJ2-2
TGTGCCTGGAGTGTCTCCCAGGGCCGTAACGGGGAGCTGTTTTTT
CAWSVSQGRNGELFF
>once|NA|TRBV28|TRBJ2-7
TGTGCCAGCAGTTTAGGCGGGGTGAGCTCCTACGAGCAGTACTTC
CASSLGGVSSYEQYF
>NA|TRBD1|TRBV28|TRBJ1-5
TGTGCCAGCAGCGGCAGCCCCGGGACAGAAAATCAGCCCCAGCATTTT
CASSGSPGTENQPQHF
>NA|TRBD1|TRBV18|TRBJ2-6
TGTGCCAGCTCCCGGGACAGTCGGGGGGCCAACGTCCTGACTTTC
CASSRDSRGANVLTF
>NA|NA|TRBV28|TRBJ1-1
TGTGCCCGGGGGCGGGGGGGGCTGGGTACTGAAGCTTTCTTT
CARGRGGLGTEAFF